In its sample, the clone carrying this T cell receptor beta chain was seen many times. Its antigen is not known. The data were taken from a study of response to subunit inactivated influenza vaccine. Findings and caveats of the study: Few additional T cells are recruited per seasonal influenza vaccination, authors suggested.

In TCRdb, the RT-PCR reads were re-called with MiXCR into one record per CDR3 protein. Altogether almost 600,000 distinct CDR3 sequences are present, around 13% being singletons, with the ten largest covering around 10%. V shed 6 bases and J shed 0 bases, with 11 bases lying between them. The CDR3 extends over 15 amino acids. This sequence joins TRBV12-3 or TRBV12-4 and TRBJ2-2; D not resolved. This TCR was sampled from a man aged 45 to 65 who received an inactivated influenza vaccine. The starting material was PBMCs from blood, obtained about 11 days after vaccination. The CDR3 spells CASSLGGTNTGELFF. CDR3 in DNA: TGTGCCAGCAGCTTGGGCGGAACGAACACCGGGGAGCTGTTTTTT.